This T cell receptor (beta chain) was observed in a study of T-cell reconstitution after alpha-beta-depleted transplantation in children. Study observations and caveats: Alpha-beta T cells present about two months after transplant were reported to originate from several hundred expanded graft clones. From newly produced T cells came most of the T-cell counts and diversity one year after transplant. From surviving recipient T cells and thymic progenitors came the high day-60 TCRbeta diversity observed in some patients.

The TCRbeta library incorporated unique molecular identifiers. TCRdb reprocessed the PCR reads with MiXCR, giving one entry per CDR3 protein. The sample holds about 300,000 distinct CDR3 sequences; just over 7.5% are singletons and the top ten take 9.1%. This clonotype turned up a few times. Its antigen remains unidentified. The CDR3 contains 17 residues. The V end lost 6 bases, the J end lost 1 base, and 22 bases lay between the germline ends. Germline CDR1 is MNHEY and CDR2 is SVGAGI. The sample consisted of peripheral blood, taken 360 days after TCRalphabeta/CD19-depleted stem cell transplant. V usage is TRBV6-5 and J usage is TRBJ2-7; tentative D call: TRBD2 (9 bases). The sequence derives from a female patient younger than 10 who had a stem cell transplant for Fanconi anemia, so the T cells may come from the graft donor. CDR3 region: CASRSGGPSGTSYEQYF. The CDR3, as DNA: TGTGCCAGCAGATCAGGGGGCCCTAGCGGGACGTCCTACGAGCAGTACTTC.